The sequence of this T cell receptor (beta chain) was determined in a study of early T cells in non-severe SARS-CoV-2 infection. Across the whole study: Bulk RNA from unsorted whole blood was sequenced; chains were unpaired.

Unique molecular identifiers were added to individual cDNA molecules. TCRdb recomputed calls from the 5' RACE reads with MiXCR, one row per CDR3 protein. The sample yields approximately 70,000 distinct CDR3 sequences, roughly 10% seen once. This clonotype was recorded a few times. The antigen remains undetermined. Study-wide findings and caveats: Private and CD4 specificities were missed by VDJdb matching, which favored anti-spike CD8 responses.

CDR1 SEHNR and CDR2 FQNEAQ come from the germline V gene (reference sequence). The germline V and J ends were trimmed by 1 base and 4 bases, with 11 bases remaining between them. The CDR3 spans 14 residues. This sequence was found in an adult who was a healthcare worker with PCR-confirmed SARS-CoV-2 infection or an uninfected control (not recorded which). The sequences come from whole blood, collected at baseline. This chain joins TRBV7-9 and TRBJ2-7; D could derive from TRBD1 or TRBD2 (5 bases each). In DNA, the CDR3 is TGTGCCAGCAGCTTAGACCCTGGGGGATACGAGCAGTACTTC. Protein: CASSLDPGGYEQYF.